Shown below are 9 T cell receptor beta chains from a single sample sequenced in a study of high-grade serous ovarian cancer treatment subgroups. Tumor samples were taken before definitive surgery or chemotherapy. TCRdb keeps only in-frame clones here, not all; method: immunoSEQ multiplex PCR. The sample holds thousands of clones; around 74% are singletons and the top ten take 25% to 30%. Sequencing was done on a sample of tumor tissue. The receptors shown here come from a human donor with high-grade serous ovarian cancer.

J is TRBJ2-2 and V is TRBV11-2, with D perhaps TRBD1 (5 bases). Trimming cost V 3 bases and J 3 bases, with 14 bases left between them. Germline values: CDR1 SGHAT, CDR2 FQNNGV. The CDR3 has 16 residues. Here the CDR3 reads CASSLGQPVHTGELFF. The CDR3 bases are TGTGCCAGCAGCTTGGGGCAGCCCGTTCACACCGGGGAGCTGTTTTTT.

V gene TRBV6-6 combines with J gene TRBJ2-7; 7 nucleotides agree with TRBD2. This CDR3 has 13 amino acids. The J segment lost 2 bases and the V segment lost 5 bases, leaving 3 bases of the junction unmatched. Germline values: CDR1 MNHNY, CDR2 SVGAGI (reference sequence). The CDR3 spells CASSLAEAYEQYF. The CDR3 DNA sequence: TGTGCCAGCAGTCTAGCGGAGGCCTACGAGCAGTACTTC.

The rearrangement joins TRBV9 to TRBJ1-6; no clear D. The CDR3 totals 14 residues. Germline V gives CDR1 SGDLS, CDR2 YYNGEE. V was pared by 3 bases and J by 6 bases, with 10 bases between. CDR3 coding DNA: TGTGCCAGCAGCGATGATTATAGTAATTCACCCCTCCACTTT. Protein: CASSDDYSNSPLHF. The full variable domain, completed using reference TRBV9 and TRBJ1-6, is DSGVTQTPKHLITATGQRVTLRCSPRSGDLSVYWYQQSLDQGLQFLIQYYNGEERAKGNILERFSAQQFPDLHSELNLSSLELGDSALYFCASSDDYSNSPLHFGNGTRLTVT.

Here the CDR3 reads CASSLVQEISYEQYF. The CDR3 coding sequence is TGTGCCAGCAGCTTAGTACAGGAGATCTCCTACGAGCAGTACTTC. The chain is built from TRBV7-2 and TRBJ2-7, with D possibly being TRBD1 (5 bases). Germline loops: CDR1 SGHTA, CDR2 FQGNSA. V was clipped by 1 base and J by 0 bases, with 10 bases between them. The CDR3 loop spans 15 amino acids.

The CDR3 DNA sequence: TGCAGCTTCGACAGGGGGGTTAATGAGCAGTTCTTC. Residues: CSFDRGVNEQFF. This chain joins TRBV29-1 and TRBJ2-1, with 9 bases aligning to TRBD1. This CDR3 contains 12 residues. Looked up from germline, CDR1 is SQVTM and CDR2 is ANQGSEA. V dropped 8 bases and J dropped 7; count of bases not matched to a gene: 6.

This clone was found once. The chain carries TRBV21-1 and TRBJ2-7; the table's D call of TRBD1 was not tested on the DNA. TRBV21-1 is a documented pseudogene. The CDR3 sequence is 20 residues long. The CDR3 DNA reads TGTGCCAGCAGCTTACCTCGTGGTCGATGGGGGACAGGAGAGTCCTACGAGCAGTACTTC. This translates into CASSLPRGRWGTGESYEQYF.

In this sample, this clone turned up once. This chain connects TRBV5-6 to TRBJ2-2; no firm D call. CDR3 length: 14 residues. Germline values: CDR1 SGHDT, CDR2 YYEEEE. V was pared by 3 bases and J by 7 bases, with 13 bases between. Written as DNA, the CDR3 is TGTGCCAGCAGCTATCTGGTGTCGGGCGGGGAGCTGTTTTTT. Its translation: CASSYLVSGGELFF.

The rearrangement joins TRBV19 to TRBJ1-1; 8 bases are a match to TRBD1. The germline gives CDR1 LNHDA, CDR2 SQIVND (reference sequence). The CDR3 runs to 15 residues. V dropped 3 bases and J dropped 4; count of bases not matched to a gene: 7. The CDR3 DNA reads as TGTGCCAGTAGTATCCCTGGACAGGGAAGCACTGAAGCTTTCTTT. Translating it yields CASSIPGQGSTEAFF.

This rearrangement joins TRBV27 to TRBJ1-5; D is unresolved. Germline V gene lookup returns CDR1 MNHEY and CDR2 SMNVEV (reference sequence). V was shortened by 2 bases and J by 3 bases, with 5 bases between the two germline ends. The CDR3 is 13 amino acids. CDR3 coding DNA: TGTGCCAGCAGTTTACGGGACAATCAGCCCCAGCATTTT. Protein sequence: CASSLRDNQPQHF.